Presented here are 9 T cell receptor beta chains from one specimen sequenced in a study of cytomegalovirus exposure and HLA in healthy donors. PCR was performed using 60 Vbeta and 13 Jbeta primers. The method was immunoSEQ multiplex PCR; TCRdb's version includes in-frame clones alone and lacks a portion of them. The table includes about 170,000 clones, about 75% detected once. The sequenced sample consisted of PBMCs. The receptors were sampled from a man in his forties in good health and CMV-seropositive.

The genes are TRBV5-6 and TRBJ2-1, with 13 bases identical to TRBD2. CDR3 length: 17 residues. V was pared by 3 bases and J by 8 bases, with 11 bases of the junction left unmatched. Germline V gene sequence: CDR1 SGHDT, CDR2 YYEEEE. The CDR3 spells CASSSGLAGSRPYEQFF. The CDR3 bases are TGTGCCAGCAGCTCGGGACTAGCGGGATCCCGGCCATATGAGCAGTTCTTC. The full variable domain, its missing parts supplied by reference TRBV5-6 and TRBJ2-1, is DAGVTQSPTHLIKTRGQQVTLRCSPKSGHDTVSWYQQALGQGPQFIFQYYEEEERQRGNFPDRFSGHQFPNYSSELNVNALLLGDSALYLCASSSGLAGSRPYEQFFGPGTRLTVL.

CDR3 sequence (DNA): TGTGCCAGTCTCGGGATTTCGGAGCAGTATTTT. As protein: CASLGISEQYF. V usage is TRBV19 and J usage is TRBJ2-3, with D maybe TRBD2 (5 bases). CDR3 length equals 11 residues. V dropped 8 bases and J dropped 11 bases, with 14 bases sitting between them. Germline assignment: CDR1 LNHDA and CDR2 SQIVND (reference sequence).

This chain connects TRBV18 to TRBJ2-7; 8 bases agree with TRBD2. This CDR3 spans 14 amino acids. The J segment lost 2 bases and the V segment lost 11 bases, leaving 11 bases of the junction unmatched. The germline V gene encodes CDR1 KGHSH and CDR2 LQKENI. CDR3 sequence reads: CASRRGASAYEQYF. In nucleotides, the CDR3 is TGTGCCTCCCGGCGGGGGGCGAGCGCCTACGAGCAGTACTTC. The variable domain in full, with the rest retrieved from reference TRBV18 and TRBJ2-7, is NAGVMQNPRHLVRRRGQEARLRCSPMKGHSHVYWYRQLPEEGLKFMVYLQKENIIDESGMPKERFSAEFPKEGPSILRIQQVVRGDSAAYFCASRRGASAYEQYFGPGTRLTVT.

J is TRBJ2-1 and V is TRBV5-4; D gene ambiguous. The CDR3 extends over 11 amino acids. V lost 3 bases, J lost 10 bases, and 8 bases lay in between. Germline assignment: CDR1 SGHNT and CDR2 YYREEE (reference sequence). CDR3 in amino acids: CASSSYSEQFF. The CDR3 bases are TGTGCCAGCAGCTCTTACTCGGAGCAGTTCTTC.

The rearrangement joins TRBV5-1 to TRBJ2-3; possibly TRBD2 for D (6 bases). V gave up 4 bases and J gave up 1 base, with 13 bases separating them. Germline-derived CDR1 and CDR2 are SGHRS and YFSETQ. This CDR3 is built from 15 residues. The CDR3 DNA is TGCGCCAGCAGCGCGAAACTAGCCCGCACAGATACGCAGTATTTT. Translation: CASSAKLARTDTQYF.

CDR3 protein: CASSEQGQVGEKLFF. The CDR3 DNA reads as TGTGCCAGCAGTGAACAGGGGCAGGTTGGGGAAAAACTGTTTTTT. This rearrangement joins TRBV2 to TRBJ1-4, with D possibly TRBD1 on 6 matching bases. Germline-derived CDR1 and CDR2 are SNHLY and FYNNEI. Trimming removed 2 bases at V and 8 bases at J, with 15 bases between. This CDR3 spans 15 amino acids.

J is TRBJ2-5 and V is TRBV5-4, with 7 bases matching TRBD1. The CDR3 totals 14 residues. V dropped 3 bases and J dropped 1; count of bases not matched to a gene: 3. CDR1 and CDR2 (germline): SGHNT, YYREEE (reference sequence). The CDR3 DNA is TGTGCCAGCAGCTCCGGGACAGCCCAAGAGACCCAGTACTTC. Protein sequence: CASSSGTAQETQYF.

This clone was detected once. The rearrangement uses TRBV20-1 and TRBJ2-3; D is ambiguous. Germline-derived CDR1 and CDR2 are DFQATT and SNEGSKA (reference sequence). The CDR3 spans 11 residues. CDR3 residues: CTTSSTDTQYF. The CDR3 DNA follows: TGCACTACCTCAAGCACAGATACGCAGTATTTT.

The gene calls are TRBV7-9 and TRBJ1-2; D is unresolved. Trimming cost V 2 bases and J 3 bases, with 10 bases left between them. Per the germline V gene, CDR1 is SEHNR and CDR2 is FQNEAQ (reference sequence). This CDR3 contains 14 residues. Written as DNA, the CDR3 is TGTGCCAGCAGCTTATCCACCACTTACTATGGCTACACCTTC. It encodes CASSLSTTYYGYTF. Full variable domain (rest looked up from reference TRBV7-9 and TRBJ1-2): DTGVSQNPRHKITKRGQNVTFRCDPISEHNRLYWYRQTLGQGPEFLTYFQNEAQLEKSRLLSDRFSAERPKGSFSTLEIQRTEQGDSAMYLCASSLSTTYYGYTFGSGTRLTVV.